The T cell receptor beta chain described here comes from a study of cytomegalovirus exposure and HLA in healthy donors. Study summary: The 500 to 750 first-cohort repertoires and the 95 to 150 validation repertoires shared the same platform, a later analysis reported.

Points from the study as a whole: Specific recognition of CMV antigens was confirmed in vitro for a few chains (all CMV-associated). Rarity held for most TCR sequences, but there were some public TCRs that occurred in many donors. TCR beta chains numbering some 150 were designated cytomegalovirus-associated.

Points on this clone: Its target is unknown.

Clones were read by immunoSEQ multiplex PCR, and TCRdb kept only the in-frame ones, dropping some. The data hold approximately 300,000 clones, with roughly 85% observed a single time. The clonotype originates from a woman aged 18-35 years in good health and CMV-seronegative. Sequencing input: PBMCs.

The CDR3 spells CASSDIRVQYNEQFF. The CDR3, as DNA: TGTGCCAGCAGTGATATCAGGGTCCAATACAATGAGCAGTTCTTC. J is TRBJ2-1 and V is TRBV25-1; D might be TRBD1 (5 bases). V lost 3 bases and J lost 4, with 13 bases in between. The CDR3 runs to 15 residues. Per the germline V gene, CDR1 is MGHDK and CDR2 is SYGVNS.